The present entry profiles one T cell receptor (beta chain) with its context. The antigen remains unidentified. The entry originates in a study of molecular identifiers for immune sequencing clone quantification. Study-wide findings and caveats: In cases of identical TCR molecules sharing a barcode, highly expanded clone sizes could be underestimated.

TCRdb re-analysed the PCR reads in MiXCR, keeping a single row per CDR3 protein. The sample has about 320,000 distinct CDR3 sequences; about a quarter are singletons. In the sort, naive CD8 T cells were defined as CD8+CD4-CCR7+CD45RA+. V trimming: 0 bases; J trimming: 3 bases; junction bases outside the gene matches: 3. CDR1 is SGDLS and CDR2 is YYNGEE in the germline V gene. CDR3 length: 15 residues. The chain has TRBV9 and TRBJ1-1, with TRBD1 identical over 9 bases. The specimen sequenced was naive CD8+ T cells from blood, with Jurkat cell RNA spiked in. Stated subset: FACS-sorted CD8+CD4-CCR7+CD45RA+ naive T cells. This sequence was found in a human donor in good health. Some libraries in this study had Jurkat cell RNA spiked in. The CDR3: CASSVAGQGYTEAFF. The DNA for the CDR3 is TGTGCCAGCAGCGTAGCGGGACAGGGTTACACTGAAGCTTTCTTT.